Below, one T cell receptor (beta chain) is given with its context. The source of the sample is a study of early stage breast cancer tumors. Study information: Samples were sequenced at about 9.7-fold average coverage.

Only in-frame clones appear in the TCRdb table, and some are missing; sequencing was by immunoSEQ multiplex PCR. Among under 12,000 clones, approximately 72% were seen once, and the ten largest hold roughly a fifth. The receptor's source is a person aged 35 to 50 with breast cancer. The sample comprised breast tumor tissue.

CDR3 coding DNA: TGTGCCAGCAGCCAAGGGCTAGGTCTGGCCGAAGAGACCCAGTACTTC. This sequence encodes CASSQGLGLAEETQYF. The chain uses TRBV14 and TRBJ2-5; no reliable D call. This CDR3 is built from 16 residues. The V end lost 1 base, the J end lost 3 bases, and 15 bases lay between the germline ends. Germline lookup yields CDR1 SGHDN and CDR2 FVKESK.